One sample yielded the 28 T cell receptor beta chains listed below, sequenced in a study of blood T cell repertoires in COVID-19. Assay: immunoSEQ multiplex PCR; the TCRdb copy retains only in-frame clones and omits some. This sample has approximately 140,000 clones, with around 87% found just once. The sequenced sample consisted of peripheral blood. The receptors come from a woman aged 40 to 50 with acute or convalescent COVID-19.

This sequence joins TRBV6-6 and TRBJ2-5, with TRBD1 matching 8 bases. V shed 6 bases, J shed 1 base, and the junction held 7 bases outside the gene matches. CDR1 is MNHNY, CDR2 SVGAGI, per germline (reference sequence). The CDR3 is made up of 15 amino acids. DNA for the CDR3: TGTGCCAGCAGACGAACCGGGACAGGCCAAGAGACCCAGTACTTC. It yields the protein CASRRTGTGQETQYF.

CDR3 nucleotide sequence: TGTGCCAGCAGTTTTGGCAGTCAGGGCTACACCTTC. Residues: CASSFGSQGYTF. This sequence joins TRBV28 and TRBJ1-2; D gene uncertain. The CDR3 spans 12 residues. V lost 3 bases to trimming and J lost 8 bases, with 10 bases between them. Germline CDR1 and CDR2: MDHEN and SYDVKM.

The chain is built from TRBV4-3 and TRBJ1-6; tentatively, D is TRBD1 (5 bases). Germline V gene sequence: CDR1 LGHNA, CDR2 YSLEER. This CDR3 comprises 15 residues. V lost 0 bases to trimming and J lost 10 bases, with 13 bases between them. CDR3 nucleotides: TGCGCCAGCAGCCAAGATTACGGGGGGTCCTCACCCCTCCACTTT. This sequence encodes CASSQDYGGSSPLHF.

The V call is TRBV9, the J call TRBJ2-5; D ambiguous. CDR3 size: 11 residues. Deletions cut 4 bases from V and 4 bases from J, with 5 bases between. Per germline, CDR1 SGDLS and CDR2 YYNGEE. This chain's CDR3 is CASSPLETQYF. DNA for the CDR3: TGTGCCAGCAGCCCGTTAGAGACCCAGTACTTC.

The J gene is TRBJ2-3, the V gene TRBV4-3; D unresolved. Looked up from germline, CDR1 is LGHNA and CDR2 is YSLEER. The germline V and J ends were trimmed by 4 bases and 0 bases, with 11 bases remaining between them. The CDR3 runs 15 residues. CDR3 coding DNA: TGCGCCAGCAGCCCTCGACTGGCTAGCACAGATACGCAGTATTTT. Amino acid sequence: CASSPRLASTDTQYF.

A single count supports this clone. The V call is TRBV5-1, the J call TRBJ1-3; 7 nucleotides align to TRBD1. With V trimmed by 4 bases and J by 1 base, 2 bases remained unmatched. CDR1 and CDR2 (germline): SGHRS, YFSETQ. The CDR3 is made up of 14 amino acids. CDR3 loop: CASSPGQSGNTIYF. DNA for the CDR3: TGCGCCAGCAGCCCGGGACAGTCTGGAAACACCATATATTTT.

This clone was found a few times. The chain uses TRBV6-1 and TRBJ2-3; 10 bases align to TRBD2. The germline V gene encodes CDR1 MNHNS and CDR2 SASEGT. CDR3 length: 19 residues. V lost 2 bases to trimming and J lost 2 bases; unmatched junction nucleotides: 13. In nucleotides, the CDR3 is TGTGCCAGCAGTGAATCTTCGGGACTAGCGCAAAAGAACACAGATACGCAGTATTTT. Protein sequence: CASSESSGLAQKNTDTQYF.

This clone showed up just once. The rearrangement joins TRBV29-1 to TRBJ2-7, with D perhaps matching TRBD2 (5 bases). Germline lookup yields CDR1 SQVTM and CDR2 ANQGSEA. The CDR3 totals 13 residues. V gave up 4 bases and J gave up 4 bases, with 14 bases separating them. The CDR3 sequence: CSVGVERVYEQYF. DNA for the CDR3: TGCAGCGTTGGGGTGGAGAGGGTTTACGAGCAGTACTTC.

The V gene is TRBV2, the J gene TRBJ2-7; the D is unclear. Germline-derived CDR1 and CDR2 are SNHLY and FYNNEI. The CDR3 has 14 residues. Trimming took 4 bases from V and 0 from J, leaving 10 bases between them. The CDR3 is CASSVAQLSYEQYF. The CDR3 bases are TGTGCCAGCAGTGTAGCACAGCTCTCCTACGAGCAGTACTTC.

The rearrangement uses TRBV7-9 and TRBJ1-1; a weak D match, TRBD1 (5 bases). CDR1 and CDR2 from the germline V gene are SEHNR and FQNEAQ (reference sequence). Trimming shortened V by 9 bases and J by 4 bases, and 18 bases separated the two germline ends. The CDR3 loop spans 14 amino acids. DNA of the CDR3: TGTGCCAGTGGTTATGGAGGGGCGGCCACTGAAGCTTTCTTT. Amino acids: CASGYGGAATEAFF.

The sample holds a few counts of this clone. This sequence joins TRBV5-1 and TRBJ2-6; tentatively, D is TRBD2 (6 bases). Per the germline V gene, CDR1 is SGHRS and CDR2 is YFSETQ. The germline V and J ends were trimmed by 0 bases and 4 bases, with 8 bases remaining between them. The CDR3 totals 15 residues. CDR3: CASSLAGDGANVLTF. The CDR3 DNA is TGCGCCAGCAGCTTGGCGGGGGACGGGGCCAACGTCCTGACTTTC.

The CDR3 DNA reads as TGCGCCAGCAGCCCGAGCGGCCTCAATCAGCCCCAGCATTTT. Translation gives CASSPSGLNQPQHF. The chain recombines TRBV5-1 with TRBJ1-5; D unresolved. Deletions cut 4 bases from V and 3 bases from J, with 11 bases between. From germline, CDR1 is SGHRS and CDR2 YFSETQ. The CDR3 is made up of 14 amino acids.

This sequence joins TRBV5-5 and TRBJ2-7; TRBD1 aligns across 10 bases. Germline CDR1 reads SGHKS; CDR2 reads YYEKEE (reference sequence). Trimming removed 6 bases from V and 5 bases from J; junction bases left unmatched: 5. The CDR3 consists of 13 residues. The CDR3 protein is CASTADRGDEQYF. The DNA of the CDR3 is TGTGCCAGCACCGCGGACAGGGGGGACGAGCAGTACTTC.

The CDR3 sequence: CASSQQGPYSFYDEQFF. The DNA of the CDR3 is TGTGCCAGCAGCCAACAAGGTCCGTACAGTTTTTATGATGAGCAGTTCTTC. The chain uses TRBV14 and TRBJ2-1; D ambiguous. Trimming shortened V by 2 bases and J by 8 bases, and 22 bases separated the two germline ends. Germline V lookup: CDR1 SGHDN, CDR2 FVKESK. There are 17 residues in the CDR3.

The chain recombines TRBV28 with TRBJ2-5, with a weak D call TRBD1 (6 bases). V was clipped by 4 bases and J by 4 bases, with 10 bases between them. The germline V gene has CDR1 MDHEN and CDR2 SYDVKM. The CDR3 is made up of 13 amino acids. DNA for the CDR3: TGTGCCAGCAGTTGGCAGGGGCGAGAGACCCAGTACTTC. Translation gives CASSWQGRETQYF.

The chain recombines TRBV6-2 or TRBV6-3 with TRBJ1-1; maybe TRBD1 (5 bases). The CDR3 contains 14 residues. The V end was cut by 5 bases, the J end by 4 bases, with 14 bases between. Germline CDR1 reads MNHEY; CDR2 reads SVGEGT. CDR3 loop: CASSMIGVGTEAFF. CDR3 coding DNA: TGTGCCAGCAGTATGATAGGGGTGGGCACTGAAGCTTTCTTT.

The chain has TRBV6-5 and TRBJ2-2, with 7 bases that match TRBD1. The CDR3 covers 13 residues. Germline trimming cut 5 bases from V and 6 bases from J; bases unmatched to any gene: 3. CDR1 and CDR2 (germline): MNHEY, SVGAGI. The CDR3 sequence is CASSRQGSGELFF. The CDR3 DNA is TGTGCCAGCAGTAGACAGGGCTCCGGGGAGCTGTTTTTT.

In regard to this clone: The CDR3 carries no conserved terminal phenylalanine or tryptophan, so it likely arises from a read error. Because the CDR3's place on the DNA is in doubt, the DNA is left out and the CDR3 is given as listed by TCRdb. The J gene is TRBJ2-3, the V gene TRBV5-5; the table's D call, TRBD2, has no DNA check behind it. 14 amino acids form the CDR3, both terminal residues included. From germline, CDR1 is SGHKS and CDR2 YYEKEE (reference sequence). This chain's CDR3 is CASSLGLAGGMPKV.

This clone has a handful of counts. This chain joins TRBV4-3 and TRBJ2-1, with 11 bases that match TRBD1. The ends lost 0 bases at V and 4 bases at J; junction bases unmatched: 5. CDR3 length: 17 residues. Per germline, CDR1 LGHNA and CDR2 YSLEER. CDR3 DNA: TGCGCCAGCAGCCAAGATTACGGGACAGGGGGTTACAATGAGCAGTTCTTC. This encodes CASSQDYGTGGYNEQFF.

DNA of the CDR3: TGTGCCAGCAGGACGGGGGGGCCAGATACGCAGTATTTT. It codes for CASRTGGPDTQYF. The chain joins TRBV28 to TRBJ2-3, with TRBD2 matching over 8 bases. CDR3 length: 13 amino acids. V shed 6 bases and J 4 bases; nucleotides not matched to a gene: 3. Germline lookup yields CDR1 MDHEN and CDR2 SYDVKM. The full variable domain, with the rest looked up from reference TRBV28 and TRBJ2-3, is DVKVTQSSRYLVKRTGEKVFLECVQDMDHENMFWYRQDPGLGLRLIYFSYDVKMKEKGDIPEGYSVSREKKERFSLILESASTNQTSMYLCASRTGGPDTQYFGPGTRLTVL.

DNA of the CDR3: TGTGCCAGCAGCGTAGCCTGGACAGTGGATACCACATCCCCTAACTATGGCTACACCTTC. Amino acid sequence: CASSVAWTVDTTSPNYGYTF. V gene TRBV9 combines with J gene TRBJ1-2; D may be TRBD1 (6 bases). Looked up from germline, CDR1 is SGDLS and CDR2 is YYNGEE. This CDR3 contains 20 residues. V dropped 0 bases and J dropped 0 bases, with 24 bases sitting between them.

The J gene is TRBJ1-2, the V gene TRBV28; a possible D gene is TRBD1 (5 bases). The germline CDR1 and CDR2 sequences are MDHEN and SYDVKM. CDR3 length equals 14 residues. V lost 5 bases, J lost 0 bases, and 10 bases lay in between. In nucleotides, the CDR3 is TGTGCCAGCAGTGGGGACTTTGCTAACTATGGCTACACCTTC. As protein: CASSGDFANYGYTF.

The table lists this clone with a few counts. The CDR3 DNA is TGCGCCAGCAGCTGGGACACGGGAAACACCATATATTTT. This sequence encodes CASSWDTGNTIYF. The chain carries TRBV5-1 and TRBJ1-3, with a possible D match to TRBD1 (6 bases). In germline, CDR1 is SGHRS, CDR2 YFSETQ. V lost 3 bases and J 4 bases, leaving 8 bases between the germline ends. CDR3 size: 13 residues.

V gene TRBV12-5 combines with J gene TRBJ1-1; 7 nucleotides match TRBD1. J lost 3 bases, V lost 5 bases, and 9 bases had no gene match. The CDR3 has 15 residues. The V gene's germline CDR1 is LGHNT and CDR2 FRNRAP. CDR3 nucleotides: TGTGCTAGTGGTCCCATACAGGGGTGGGACACTGAAGCTTTCTTT. Translation: CASGPIQGWDTEAFF.

CDR3 residues: CSATREGKAFF. The DNA of the CDR3 is TGCAGTGCTACCAGGGAAGGGAAAGCTTTCTTT. The rearrangement links TRBV20-1 to TRBJ1-1; tentatively, D is TRBD1 (5 bases). Looked up from germline, CDR1 is DFQATT and CDR2 is SNEGSKA (reference sequence). This CDR3 is built from 11 residues. V was trimmed by 4 bases and J by 9 bases, leaving 12 bases between them.

This clone was observed once. The rearrangement uses TRBV9 and TRBJ2-5; 9 bases are shared with TRBD2. The CDR3 is 17 amino acids. Germline V lookup: CDR1 SGDLS, CDR2 YYNGEE. Germline trimming cut 0 bases from V and 2 bases from J; bases unmatched to any gene: 8. CDR3 sequence reads: CASSVGRVAGVQETQYF. Written as DNA, the CDR3 is TGTGCCAGCAGCGTAGGTAGAGTAGCGGGGGTGCAAGAGACCCAGTACTTC.

CDR3 protein: CASSSGGQETQYF. Here the CDR3 DNA reads TGTGCCAGCAGTTCAGGGGGGCAAGAGACCCAGTACTTC. V and J are TRBV25-1 and TRBJ2-5, with a tentative D call TRBD1 (7 bases). V was trimmed by 5 bases and J by 2 bases, leaving 9 bases between them. The CDR3 consists of 13 residues. CDR1 is MGHDK, CDR2 SYGVNS, per germline.

The genes are TRBV25-1 and TRBJ2-1, with 9 bases identical to TRBD1. CDR1 is MGHDK, CDR2 SYGVNS, per germline. The CDR3 consists of 15 residues. V trimming: 4 bases; J trimming: 7 bases; junction bases outside the gene matches: 8. The DNA of the CDR3 is TGTGCCAGCAGTGCCCACCGGGACAGGGTAAATGAGCAGTTCTTC. Translating it yields CASSAHRDRVNEQFF.